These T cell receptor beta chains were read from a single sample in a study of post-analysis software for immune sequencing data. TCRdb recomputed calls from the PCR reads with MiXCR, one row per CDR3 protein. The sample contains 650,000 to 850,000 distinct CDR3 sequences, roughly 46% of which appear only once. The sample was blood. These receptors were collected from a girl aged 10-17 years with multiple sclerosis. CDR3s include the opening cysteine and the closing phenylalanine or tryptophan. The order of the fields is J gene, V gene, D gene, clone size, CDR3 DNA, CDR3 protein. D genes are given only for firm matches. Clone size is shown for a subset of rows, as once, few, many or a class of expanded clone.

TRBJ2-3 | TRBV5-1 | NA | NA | TGCGCCAGCAGCTTGGAGGGTCAGAGAGACACAGATACGCAGTATTTT | CASSLEGQRDTDTQYF
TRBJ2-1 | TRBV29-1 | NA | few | TGCAGCACCCGAGAGAGGTACTCCTACAATGAGCAGTTCTTC | CSTRERYSYNEQFF
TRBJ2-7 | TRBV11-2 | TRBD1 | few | TGTGCCAGCAGCTTAGATAATTTTGCTGGACAGGGGAACTACGAGCAGTACTTC | CASSLDNFAGQGNYEQYF
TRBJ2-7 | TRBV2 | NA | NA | TGTGCCAGCAGTGACAGGGACTCCGAGCAGTACTTC | CASSDRDSEQYF
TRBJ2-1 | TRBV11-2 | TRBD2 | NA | TGTGCCAGCAGCCCATACCCGGGACTAGCGGGAGGGCCAGTGGACAATGAGCAGTTCTTC | CASSPYPGLAGGPVDNEQFF
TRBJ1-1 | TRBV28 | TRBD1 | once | TGTGCCAGCAGACTCCTCCGGGACAGGGTGACTGAAGCTTTCTTT | CASRLLRDRVTEAFF
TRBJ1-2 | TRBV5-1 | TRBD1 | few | TGCGCCAGCAGACGGACCCGGGACAGCTATGGCTACACCTTC | CASRRTRDSYGYTF
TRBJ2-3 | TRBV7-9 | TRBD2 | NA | TGTGCCAGCAGCCGGGGGGTGCCAAGAGATACGCAGTATTTT | CASSRGVPRDTQYF
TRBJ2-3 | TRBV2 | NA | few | TGTGCCAGCAGTGCCCTAGGGGTAGATACGCAGTATTTT | CASSALGVDTQYF
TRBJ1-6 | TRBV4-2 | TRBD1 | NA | TGTGCCAGCAGCCGCCTGACAGGGGAAGGGTCACCCCTCCACTTT | CASSRLTGEGSPLHF
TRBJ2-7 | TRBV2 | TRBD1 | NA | TGTGCCAGCAGCCGGGACAGAAATGCCTACGAGCAGTACTTC | CASSRDRNAYEQYF
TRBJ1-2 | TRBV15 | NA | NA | TGTGCCACCAGCAGAGACTGGAATGGCTACACCTTC | CATSRDWNGYTF
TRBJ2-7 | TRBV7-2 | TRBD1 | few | TGTGCCAGCAGCTTCCCGGAGGGACAGGAGGGTAACGAGCAGTACTTC | CASSFPEGQEGNEQYF
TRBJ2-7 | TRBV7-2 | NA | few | TGTGCCAGCAGCGGGGGGACTTACTACGAGCAGTACTTC | CASSGGTYYEQYF
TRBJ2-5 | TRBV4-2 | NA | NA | TGTGCCAGCAGCCAAGGGACCCAAAATCTCCAAGAGACCCAGTACTTC | CASSQGTQNLQETQYF
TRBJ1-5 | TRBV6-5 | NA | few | TGTGCCAGCTCCAGTCATAGAGGGGGGCAGCCCCAGCATTTT | CASSSHRGGQPQHF
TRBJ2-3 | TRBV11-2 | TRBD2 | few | TGTGCCAGCAGCTTATTCTCCAGGGGCCGCCAGACTAGCGGGAGACTTAGCACAGATACGCAGTATTTT | CASSLFSRGRQTSGRLSTDTQYF
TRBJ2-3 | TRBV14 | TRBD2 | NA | TGTGCCAGCAGCCAAGGACTAGCGGGGGACACTAGTAGCGCAGATACGCAGTATTTT | CASSQGLAGDTSSADTQYF
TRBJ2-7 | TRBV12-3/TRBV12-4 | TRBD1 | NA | TGTGCCAGCACTATGGGGACAGGGAGCCCCTACGAGCAGTACTTC | CASTMGTGSPYEQYF
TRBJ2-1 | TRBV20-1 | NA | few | TGCAGTGCTAGAGATGCCCTAAGCTCCTACAATGAGCAGTTCTTC | CSARDALSSYNEQFF
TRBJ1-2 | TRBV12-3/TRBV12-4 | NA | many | TGTGCCAGCAGTCTCGACGTCTATGGCTACACCTTC | CASSLDVYGYTF
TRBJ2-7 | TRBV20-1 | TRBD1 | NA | TGCAGTGCCTCGGACAGGGCCCACGAGCAGTACTTC | CSASDRAHEQYF
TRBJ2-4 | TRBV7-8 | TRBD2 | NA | TGTGCCAGCAGCTTAGCGATGACTAGGCGGGAGGGAGGCAAAAACATTCAGTACTTC | CASSLAMTRREGGKNIQYF
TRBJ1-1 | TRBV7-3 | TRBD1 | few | TGTGCCAGCAGCGGAAGGACAGGGGACACTGAAGCTTTCTTT | CASSGRTGDTEAFF
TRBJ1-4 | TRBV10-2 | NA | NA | TGCGCCAGCAGTGAGACGGTGGGAAATGAAAAACTGTTTTTT | CASSETVGNEKLFF
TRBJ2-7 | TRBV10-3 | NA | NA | TGTGCCACCAGGAAACCGGGAGACTACGAGCAGTACTTC | CATRKPGDYEQYF
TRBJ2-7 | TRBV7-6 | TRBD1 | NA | TGTGCCAGCAGCCCGCGCGGGACAGGCTACGAGCAGTACTTC | CASSPRGTGYEQYF
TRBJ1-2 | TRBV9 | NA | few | TGTGCCAGCAGCGTAGAGCAAGGGGCTGGCTATGGCTACACCTTC | CASSVEQGAGYGYTF
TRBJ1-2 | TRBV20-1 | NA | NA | TGCGGGCTCCCCTATGGTAGCGGCTACACCTTC | CGLPYGSGYTF
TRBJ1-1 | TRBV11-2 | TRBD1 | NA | TGTGCCAGCAGCTCTCGGGACAGGGGGCCGGACACTGAAGCTTTCTTT | CASSSRDRGPDTEAFF
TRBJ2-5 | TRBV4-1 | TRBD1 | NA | TGCGCCAGCAGCCAAGAAGGGACAGGGGGCCAAGAGACCCAGTACTTC | CASSQEGTGGQETQYF
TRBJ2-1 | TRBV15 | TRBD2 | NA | TGTGCCACCAGCTTAGCTAGCGGGCCCTACAATGAGCAGTTCTTC | CATSLASGPYNEQFF
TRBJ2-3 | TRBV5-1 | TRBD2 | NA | TGCGCCAGCAGCTCTCCCCCGGGACTAGCGGGACGCACAGATACGCAGTATTTT | CASSSPPGLAGRTDTQYF
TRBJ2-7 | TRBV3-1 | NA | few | TGTGCCAGCAGTTCCCAATGGACGGCAAGATCCTACGAGCAGTACTTC | CASSSQWTARSYEQYF
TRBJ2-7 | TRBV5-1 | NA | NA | TGCGCCAGCAGCCGCGGGAACCCCAACTCCTACGAGCAGTACTTC | CASSRGNPNSYEQYF
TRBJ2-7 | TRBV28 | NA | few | TGTGCCAGCCACACTGGGACGGCAAACTACGAGCAGTACTTC | CASHTGTANYEQYF
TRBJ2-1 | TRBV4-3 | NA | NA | TGCGCCAGCAGCCAAGAGCGCGACTCCTACAATGAGCAGTTCTTC | CASSQERDSYNEQFF
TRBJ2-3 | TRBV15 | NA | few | TGTGCCACCAGCAGAGATCACGGGACAGATACGCAGTATTTT | CATSRDHGTDTQYF
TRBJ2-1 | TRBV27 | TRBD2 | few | TGTGCCAGCACCCATAGCGGGATAAGGAATGAGCAGTTCTTC | CASTHSGIRNEQFF
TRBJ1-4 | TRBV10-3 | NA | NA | TGTGCCATCAGTGCCCTACAGGGAACTAATGAAAAACTGTTTTTT | CAISALQGTNEKLFF
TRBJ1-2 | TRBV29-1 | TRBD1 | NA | TGCAGCGTTGAAGCCGGACAGGTCTATGGCTACACCTTC | CSVEAGQVYGYTF